This entry lists 24 T cell receptor beta chains sequenced from one sample in a study of T cell responses to AZD1222 COVID-19 vaccine (dated by TCRdb to about 2021). Reading the label with the study, this specimen's time point is: about 28 days (+/-7) after the second vaccine dose. Library creation used the immunoSEQ multiplex PCR assay. This is the immuneACCESS table as TCRdb keeps it, with only in-frame sequences that have V and J called. A part of the clones is gone; compared with another copy, unresolved V genes explain less than half, and the rest is unexplained. A total of about 45,000 clones appear in this sample, 80% to 90% of them only once. The ten largest account for roughly 1.1% of the sample. Sequencing was performed on peripheral blood, taken 28 days after the second AZD1222 dose. All receptors derive from an adult who received the AZD1222 COVID-19 vaccine.

This clone was seen only once. The rearrangement joins TRBV30 to TRBJ1-1, with 8 bases that match TRBD1. The germline V gene has CDR1 GTSNPN and CDR2 SVGIG (reference sequence). Losses at the gene ends were 3 bases for V and 9 bases for J; bases not matched to a gene: 3. CDR3 length: 11 amino acids. The CDR3 is CAWRRTGKAFF. For the CDR3, the DNA is TGTGCCTGGAGGAGGACAGGGAAAGCTTTCTTT.

V usage is TRBV7-8 and J usage is TRBJ2-7; the D gene is possibly TRBD1 (6 bases). CDR1 and CDR2 (germline): SGHVS, FQNEAQ. The CDR3 runs to 15 residues. V was trimmed by 6 bases and J by 3 bases, leaving 18 bases between them. CDR3 coding DNA: TGTGCCAGCAGACCTTATCTAGGGGGAGTCTACGAGCAGTACTTC. This gives the protein CASRPYLGGVYEQYF.

The rearrangement joins TRBV12-3 or TRBV12-4 to TRBJ2-5; a weak D match, TRBD2 (6 bases). This CDR3 region has 13 residues. The V gene lost 3 bases and the J gene lost 4 bases, with 9 bases spanning the gap. CDR3 in DNA: TGTGCCAGCAGTTTGGCGGGGTCAGAGACCCAGTACTTC. Encoded protein: CASSLAGSETQYF.

Only one count was recorded for this clone. The chain is built from TRBV6-2 or TRBV6-3 and TRBJ2-7; possibly TRBD2 for D (5 bases). This CDR3 contains 13 residues. V was pared by 5 bases and J by 3 bases, with 11 bases between. Germline lookup yields CDR1 MNHEY and CDR2 SVGEGT. The CDR3 is CASSPLAGYEQYF. CDR3 in DNA: TGTGCCAGCAGTCCGCTAGCTGGCTACGAGCAGTACTTC.

There are a few counts of this clone. The chain links TRBV2 to TRBJ2-7; TRBD1 aligns across 8 bases. Unmatched junction bases numbered 13, after V lost 3 bases and J lost 9 bases. The CDR3 extends over 15 amino acids. The V gene's germline CDR1 is SNHLY and CDR2 FYNNEI. The CDR3 DNA follows: TGTGCCAGCAGTGACGACAGGGGAATAGGGTTTGGGCAGTACTTC. This translates into CASSDDRGIGFGQYF.

The gene calls are TRBV4-1 and TRBJ1-2; TRBD1 matches at 11 bases. With V trimmed by 4 bases and J by 4 bases, 2 bases remained unmatched. The CDR3 consists of 14 residues. Germline lookup yields CDR1 MGHRA and CDR2 YSYEKL. CDR3 in DNA: TGCGCCAGCAGCCCGGGACAGGGGGGCTATGGCTACACCTTC. It translates to CASSPGQGGYGYTF.

This chain links TRBV28 with TRBJ1-4; 9 bases match TRBD1. CDR1 is MDHEN and CDR2 is SYDVKM in the germline V gene. CDR3 length equals 14 residues. With V trimmed by 7 bases and J by 6 bases, 6 bases remained unmatched. The CDR3 nucleotides are TGTGCCAGCAATGTACAGGGGGCTTATGAAAAACTGTTTTTT. Amino acids: CASNVQGAYEKLFF.

In its sample, this clone was seen once. The rearrangement links TRBV15 to TRBJ2-3; 9 nucleotides match TRBD2. CDR1 and CDR2 (germline): LNHNV, YYDKDF (reference sequence). The length of the CDR3 is 16 residues. V shed 5 bases and J 0 bases; nucleotides not matched to a gene: 6. The CDR3 reads CATSRRLAASTDTQYF. The CDR3, as DNA: TGTGCCACCAGCCGCCGACTAGCGGCTAGCACAGATACGCAGTATTTT.

The J gene is TRBJ1-1, the V gene TRBV14; weak D call: TRBD1 (5 bases). CDR3 length equals 16 residues. V lost 1 base and J 0 bases, leaving 12 bases between the germline ends. The germline V gene encodes CDR1 SGHDN and CDR2 FVKESK. This CDR3 is CASSQVLPTVNTEAFF. The CDR3 bases are TGTGCCAGCAGCCAAGTACTTCCGACAGTGAACACTGAAGCTTTCTTT.

The CDR3 loop reads CASSLQGISYEQYF. For the CDR3, the DNA is TGTGCCAGCAGCTTACAGGGGATCTCCTACGAGCAGTACTTC. The genes are TRBV7-9 and TRBJ2-7; weak D call: TRBD1 (6 bases). The V gene's germline CDR1 is SEHNR and CDR2 FQNEAQ (reference sequence). Trimming left V 2 bases short and J 0 bases short, with 8 bases between. This CDR3 has 14 amino acids.

The J gene is TRBJ1-1, the V gene TRBV3-1 (or the pseudogene TRBV3-2); unclear D gene. V was cut by 3 bases and J by 4 bases, with 12 bases left in between. CDR3 length: 14 residues. CDR1 and CDR2 (germline): LGHDT, YNNKEL (reference sequence). DNA for the CDR3: TGTGCCAGCAGCCATTTCACCGGGAGCACTGAAGCTTTCTTT. This codes for CASSHFTGSTEAFF.

The rearrangement links TRBV6-5 to TRBJ2-2, with D perhaps matching TRBD1 (7 bases). The germline V gene encodes CDR1 MNHEY and CDR2 SVGAGI. V dropped 7 bases and J dropped 3 bases, with 9 bases sitting between them. This CDR3 comprises 13 residues. The CDR3 region has the DNA TGTGCCAGCACAGGGGGGTACACCGGGGAGCTGTTTTTT. This sequence encodes CASTGGYTGELFF.

This clone was recorded once. The V and J genes are TRBV6-5 and TRBJ1-4, with 9 bases fitting TRBD1. The trim removed 6 bases at V and 8 bases at J, leaving 7 bases unmatched. The CDR3 consists of 14 residues. Germline V gene sequence: CDR1 MNHEY, CDR2 SVGAGI. CDR3 DNA: TGTGCCAGCAGGGGGGGACAGGGTACGGAAAAACTGTTTTTT. The encoded protein is CASRGGQGTEKLFF.

This rearrangement joins TRBV7-8 to TRBJ2-6, with D unclear. V was clipped by 1 base and J by 2 bases, with 12 bases between them. Germline V CDR1 and CDR2: SGHVS, FQNEAQ. This CDR3 has 17 amino acids. The DNA of the CDR3 is TGTGCCAGCAGCTTAGGAATAGGATCTACTGGGGCCAACGTCCTGACTTTC. This codes for CASSLGIGSTGANVLTF.

The rearrangement joins TRBV19 to TRBJ2-3, with 10 nucleotides matching TRBD2. The CDR3 contains 15 residues. Per the germline V gene, CDR1 is LNHDA and CDR2 is SQIVND (reference sequence). The J segment lost 8 bases and the V segment lost 4 bases, leaving 9 bases of the junction unmatched. CDR3 DNA sequence: TGTGCCAGTAGTAACCTAGCGGGAGTAGAAGGTACGCAGTATTTT. Its protein product is CASSNLAGVEGTQYF.

This chain joins TRBV5-1 and TRBJ2-3; TRBD2 aligns across 12 bases. Trimming at V came to 0 bases and at J to 0 bases, leaving 8 bases not matched to a gene. Germline V gives CDR1 SGHRS, CDR2 YFSETQ. This CDR3 is 19 amino acids long. The CDR3 is CASSLGISSGRGSTDTQYF. CDR3 coding DNA: TGCGCCAGCAGCTTGGGAATTTCTAGCGGGAGGGGAAGCACAGATACGCAGTATTTT.

The chain is built from TRBV2 and TRBJ1-4; D unresolved. The germline V and J ends were trimmed by 6 bases and 4 bases, with 9 bases remaining between them. CDR1 and CDR2 (germline): SNHLY, FYNNEI. CDR3 length equals 13 residues. The CDR3 bases are TGTGCCAGCAGCCGAGACATTAATGAAAAACTGTTTTTT. It codes for CASSRDINEKLFF.

The V call is TRBV19, the J call TRBJ2-6; D is uncertain. This CDR3 is 16 amino acids long. V was pared by 2 bases and J by 0 bases, with 8 bases between. CDR1 and CDR2 from the germline V gene are LNHDA and SQIVND (reference sequence). The CDR3 here is CASSIRRISGANVLTF. The CDR3 DNA reads as TGTGCCAGTAGTATACGACGGATCTCTGGGGCCAACGTCCTGACTTTC.

This chain connects TRBV7-3 to TRBJ1-6; a possible D gene is TRBD1 (6 bases). Germline V gene data show CDR1 as SGHTA and CDR2 as FQGTGA. The CDR3 contains 16 residues. The V gene lost 5 bases and the J gene lost 7 bases, with 18 bases spanning the gap. Here the CDR3 reads CASSPTTDSRNSPLHF. The DNA of the CDR3 is TGTGCCAGCAGCCCGACGACGGACAGCCGAAATTCACCCCTCCACTTT.

The chain recombines TRBV5-1 with TRBJ2-1, with 8 bases matching TRBD2. This CDR3 spans 14 amino acids. Germline CDR1 SGHRS, CDR2 YFSETQ. Unmatched junction bases numbered 8, after V lost 5 bases and J lost 7 bases. Written as DNA, the CDR3 is TGCGCCAGCAGATATAGCGGGGAAGAAAATGAGCAGTTCTTC. Protein: CASRYSGEENEQFF. Using reference TRBV5-1 and TRBJ2-1 for the parts outside the CDR3, the full variable domain is KAGVTQTPRYLIKTRGQQVTLSCSPISGHRSVSWYQQTPGQGLQFLFEYFSETQRNKGNFPGRFSGRQFSNSRSEMNVSTLELGDSALYLCASRYSGEENEQFFGPGTRLTVL.

The rearrangement joins TRBV18 to TRBJ2-3; D possibly corresponds to TRBD2 (6 bases). The CDR3 is made up of 15 amino acids. V lost 1 base and J lost 1, with 9 bases in between. Germline V gene data show CDR1 as KGHSH and CDR2 as LQKENI. CDR3 nucleotides: TGTGCCAGCTCACCACTCGGGAGTGGCACAGATACGCAGTATTTT. As protein: CASSPLGSGTDTQYF.

The chain has TRBV27 and TRBJ1-2, with 8 positions matching TRBD1. Germline loops: CDR1 MNHEY, CDR2 SMNVEV (reference sequence). This CDR3 comprises 15 residues. Unmatched junction bases numbered 6, after V lost 4 bases and J lost 2 bases. The CDR3 DNA reads as TGTGCCAGCAGTTCTCCACGGACAGGGAACTATGGCTACACCTTC. Translation: CASSSPRTGNYGYTF.

CDR3 amino acids: CASSMTVRETQYF. DNA for the CDR3: TGTGCCAGTAGTATGACTGTTCGGGAGACCCAGTACTTC. The J gene is TRBJ2-5, the V gene TRBV19, with unresolved D. Germline V gives CDR1 LNHDA, CDR2 SQIVND (reference sequence). The CDR3 extends over 13 amino acids. V was cut by 3 bases and J by 5 bases, with 10 bases left in between.

The chain links TRBV2 to TRBJ1-5; D not resolved. Looked up from germline, CDR1 is SNHLY and CDR2 is FYNNEI. CDR3 length equals 13 residues. The V end was cut by 7 bases, the J end by 0 bases, with 7 bases between. Here the CDR3 reads CASTHNSNQPQHF. In nucleotides, the CDR3 is TGTGCCAGCACCCATAATAGCAATCAGCCCCAGCATTTT.